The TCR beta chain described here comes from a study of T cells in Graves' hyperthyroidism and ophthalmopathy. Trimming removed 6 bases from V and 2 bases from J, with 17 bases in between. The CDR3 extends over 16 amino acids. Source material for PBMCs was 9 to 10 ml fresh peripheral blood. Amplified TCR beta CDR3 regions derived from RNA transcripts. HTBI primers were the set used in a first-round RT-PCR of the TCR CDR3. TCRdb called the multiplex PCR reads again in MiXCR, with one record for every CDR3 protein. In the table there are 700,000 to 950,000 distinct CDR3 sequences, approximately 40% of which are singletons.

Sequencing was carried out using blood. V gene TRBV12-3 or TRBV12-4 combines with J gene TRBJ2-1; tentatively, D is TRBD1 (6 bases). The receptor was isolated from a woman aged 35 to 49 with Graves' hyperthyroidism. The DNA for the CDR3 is TGTGCCAGCAGACCTTTTACAGGGCTTACCTACAATGAGCAGTTCTTC. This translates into CASRPFTGLTYNEQFF.